These 16 T cell receptor beta chains share one sample of origin, sequenced in a study of blood T cell repertoires in COVID-19. Repertoires were generated with immunoSEQ multiplex PCR, while TCRdb's copy carries only in-frame clones and drops some. Of about 120,000 clones in the sample, around nine tenths were seen once. Sequenced input: peripheral blood. These receptors came from a woman in her 50s with acute or convalescent COVID-19.

CDR3 sequence: CASSLAGRDYGYTF. In DNA, the CDR3 is TGTGCCAGCAGTTTGGCAGGGAGGGACTATGGCTACACCTTC. The chain links TRBV27 to TRBJ1-2; possible D gene TRBD1, 5 bases. Germline V gives CDR1 MNHEY, CDR2 SMNVEV (reference sequence). V lost 3 bases and J lost 3, with 11 bases in between. The CDR3 has 14 amino acids.

The rearrangement joins TRBV24-1 to TRBJ2-3; D is possibly TRBD2 (5 bases). V lost 2 bases and J lost 1, with 12 bases in between. CDR1 and CDR2 from the germline V gene are KGHDR and SFDVKD. The CDR3 is made up of 16 amino acids. The CDR3 coding sequence is TGTGCCACCAGTGATTCGGCGGCGGAGGGCACAGATACGCAGTATTTT. Its protein product is CATSDSAAEGTDTQYF.

This clone has just a few counts. The chain's CDR3 is CAGGDRASEKLFF. CDR3 DNA: TGCGCCGGTGGGGACAGGGCGAGTGAAAAACTGTTTTTT. The gene calls are TRBV4-1 and TRBJ1-4, with 9 bases identical to TRBD1. Trimming removed 11 bases from V and 7 bases from J; junction bases left unmatched: 8. This CDR3 spans 13 amino acids. Germline assignment: CDR1 MGHRA and CDR2 YSYEKL.

The genes are TRBV3-1 (or the pseudogene TRBV3-2) and TRBJ2-3; 10 nucleotides match TRBD2. The CDR3 length is 14 residues. J lost 6 bases, V lost 4 bases, and 4 bases had no gene match. CDR1 and CDR2 from the germline V gene are LGHDT and YNNKEL (reference sequence). The CDR3 region has the DNA TGTGCCAGCAGCCGGAGCGGGGGGGATGATACGCAGTATTTT. The encoded protein is CASSRSGGDDTQYF.

The chain joins TRBV3-1 (or the pseudogene TRBV3-2) to TRBJ1-5, with TRBD1 matching 9 bases. The CDR3 length is 16 residues. The germline CDR1 and CDR2 sequences are LGHDT and YNNKEL (reference sequence). V shed 6 bases, J shed 4 bases, and the junction held 10 bases outside the gene matches. CDR3 amino acids: CASSSSAGTGNQPQHF. The CDR3 DNA sequence: TGTGCCAGCAGTTCAAGCGCCGGGACAGGGAATCAGCCCCAGCATTTT.

The CDR3 loop is CASSLRLGLVTEAFF. The CDR3 DNA is TGCGCCAGCAGCTTGAGGTTAGGACTGGTCACTGAAGCTTTCTTT. J is TRBJ1-1 and V is TRBV5-1; D unclear. Deletions cut 1 base from V and 4 bases from J, with 14 bases between. The CDR3 is 15 amino acids. Looked up from germline, CDR1 is SGHRS and CDR2 is YFSETQ.

The chain uses TRBV7-9 and TRBJ1-2, with 7 bases identical to TRBD1. The CDR3 loop spans 17 amino acids. V gave up 1 base and J gave up 7 bases; unmatched junction bases: 15. Per germline, CDR1 SEHNR and CDR2 FQNEAQ (reference sequence). The CDR3 protein is CASSLGGTELIMGGYTF. In nucleotides, the CDR3 is TGTGCCAGCAGCTTAGGGGGGACAGAGCTCATCATGGGTGGCTACACCTTC.

The sample holds a few counts of this clone. J is TRBJ1-1 and V is TRBV5-1, with TRBD1 as a possible D gene (6 bases). The CDR3 extends over 15 amino acids. Between the trimmed V and J ends, which lost 4 bases and 0 bases, there was a span of 13 bases. The germline V gene encodes CDR1 SGHRS and CDR2 YFSETQ. The CDR3 DNA is TGCGCCAGCAGCGCGGGAGGGACAATGAACACTGAAGCTTTCTTT. It translates to CASSAGGTMNTEAFF.

V is TRBV11-2 and J is TRBJ2-7, with 9 bases lining up with TRBD1. The V and J ends lost 4 bases and 2 bases, in that order; junction bases with no gene match: 3. CDR1 and CDR2 (germline): SGHAT, FQNNGV. This CDR3 is built from 14 residues. The CDR3 reads CASSWTGAPYEQYF. DNA of the CDR3: TGTGCCAGCAGCTGGACAGGGGCTCCCTACGAGCAGTACTTC.

This chain links TRBV7-6 with TRBJ2-3; 7 nucleotides align to TRBD2. There are 15 residues in the CDR3. Trimming removed 5 bases from V and 4 bases from J; junction bases left unmatched: 9. CDR1 is SGHVS and CDR2 is FNYEAQ in the germline V gene. This chain's CDR3 is CASSLGRGGADTQYF. CDR3 sequence (DNA): TGTGCCAGCAGCCTAGGGCGTGGGGGGGCAGATACGCAGTATTTT.

This chain joins TRBV5-1 and TRBJ1-1; TRBD1 aligns across 7 bases. V was clipped by 4 bases and J by 5 bases; unmatched bases: 8. This CDR3 region has 14 residues. Germline assignment: CDR1 SGHRS and CDR2 YFSETQ. The CDR3 loop is CASSPYAGGTEAFF. The CDR3 DNA sequence: TGCGCCAGCAGCCCGTACGCAGGGGGGACTGAAGCTTTCTTT.

The chain joins TRBV2 to TRBJ1-2; D might be TRBD1 (5 bases). The CDR3 has 14 residues. Trimming took off 4 bases at V and 2 bases at J, with 11 bases between the two ends. Looked up from germline, CDR1 is SNHLY and CDR2 is FYNNEI. CDR3 protein: CASSGDRLNYGYTF. The CDR3 region has the DNA TGTGCCAGCAGTGGAGACAGACTCAACTATGGCTACACCTTC.

The CDR3 is CASSPGQSYGYTF. CDR3 bases: TGTGCCAGCTCACCAGGACAGAGCTATGGCTACACCTTC. The chain couples TRBV18 to TRBJ1-2; possibly TRBD1 for D (6 bases). With 2 bases removed from V and 4 bases from J, the gap between germline ends came to 8 bases. Germline V gene lookup returns CDR1 KGHSH and CDR2 LQKENI. The CDR3 length is 13 residues.

This clone has only a few counts. CDR3 coding DNA: TGTGCCAGCAGCCGCGAACAGGGGGCGCGGGAGCAGTACTTC. The encoded protein is CASSREQGAREQYF. This rearrangement joins TRBV9 to TRBJ2-7; 9 nucleotides match TRBD1. The ends lost 4 bases at V and 7 bases at J; junction bases unmatched: 9. This CDR3 spans 14 amino acids. Germline V gene sequence: CDR1 SGDLS, CDR2 YYNGEE.

The chain recombines TRBV24-1 with TRBJ1-5; D is undetermined. The CDR3 sequence is 16 residues long. The germline CDR1 and CDR2 sequences are KGHDR and SFDVKD. Trimming removed 3 bases at V and 6 bases at J, with 17 bases between. CDR3 nucleotides: TGTGCCACCAGTGATCGAATGACGGCGGTGGCTCAGCCCCAGCATTTT. This codes for CATSDRMTAVAQPQHF.

V usage is TRBV11-3 and J usage is TRBJ2-1; 10 bases fit TRBD2. Germline lookup yields CDR1 SGHNT and CDR2 YENEEA. The CDR3 runs 16 residues. After removal of 1 base from V and 7 bases from J, the junction contained 7 bases not matched to a gene. This chain's CDR3 is CASSLAGSGGANEQFF. The CDR3, as DNA: TGTGCCAGCAGCTTAGCTGGGAGCGGGGGGGCTAATGAGCAGTTCTTC.